The rows below give T cell receptor beta chains drawn from one sample of a study of blood T cell repertoires in COVID-19. Clones were read by immunoSEQ multiplex PCR, and TCRdb kept only the in-frame ones, dropping some. This sample has roughly 100,000 clones; about 86% occur once, and the top ten carry 3.5% to 5%. Material: peripheral blood. The receptors were sampled from a man aged 55-75 years with acute or convalescent COVID-19. Both conserved end residues are part of each CDR3. Each record gives: D gene, J gene, V gene, clone size, CDR3 DNA, CDR3 protein. The D gene is left open where the match is weak. For some rows the clone size is stated as once, few or many, or as a class when expanded; others skip it.

D gene: NA
J gene: TRBJ1-1
V gene: TRBV27
clone size: NA
CDR3 DNA: TGTGCCAGCAGTTACGCAGCGCCGAATGAAGCTTTCTTT
CDR3 protein: CASSYAAPNEAFF

D gene: NA
J gene: TRBJ1-5
V gene: TRBV30
clone size: NA
CDR3 DNA: TGTGCCTGGAGTGTAAGGAGGGTAGATCAGCCCCAGCATTTT
CDR3 protein: CAWSVRRVDQPQHF

D gene: NA
J gene: TRBJ2-3
V gene: TRBV30
clone size: NA
CDR3 DNA: TGTGCCTGGAGTGTATTGGTTGCGAGCACAGATACGCAGTATTTT
CDR3 protein: CAWSVLVASTDTQYF

D gene: TRBD2
J gene: TRBJ2-3
V gene: TRBV19
clone size: NA
CDR3 DNA: TGTGCCAGTAGTCTCGGGACTAGCGGGAGGTTTTCGCAGTATTTT
CDR3 protein: CASSLGTSGRFSQYF

D gene: TRBD2
J gene: TRBJ2-1
V gene: TRBV19
clone size: NA
CDR3 DNA: TGTGCCAGTGGGGGTAGCGGGTATGAGCAGTTCTTC
CDR3 protein: CASGGSGYEQFF

D gene: NA
J gene: TRBJ1-3
V gene: TRBV6-5
clone size: NA
CDR3 DNA: TGTGCCAGCAGTTATACAGCTGGAAACACCATATATTTT
CDR3 protein: CASSYTAGNTIYF

D gene: TRBD2
J gene: TRBJ2-7
V gene: TRBV3-1/TRBV3-2
clone size: few
CDR3 DNA: TGTGCCAGCAGCCTCGGACTAGCGAATGACGAGCAGTACTTC
CDR3 protein: CASSLGLANDEQYF

D gene: NA
J gene: TRBJ1-5
V gene: TRBV5-8
clone size: NA
CDR3 DNA: TGTGCCAGCAGCTTAAGAAGAGATTATCAGCCCCAGCATTTT
CDR3 protein: CASSLRRDYQPQHF

D gene: TRBD1
J gene: TRBJ1-2
V gene: TRBV5-1
clone size: NA
CDR3 DNA: TGCGCCAGCAGCCTGACAGGGGGATTGGAAGGCTACACCTTC
CDR3 protein: CASSLTGGLEGYTF

D gene: TRBD1
J gene: TRBJ1-6
V gene: TRBV7-9
clone size: NA
CDR3 DNA: TGTGCCAGCAGCCTTAGTACCGGGACAGGGGGCTTTTCACCCCTCCACTTT
CDR3 protein: CASSLSTGTGGFSPLHF

D gene: NA
J gene: TRBJ1-1
V gene: TRBV3-1/TRBV3-2
clone size: NA
CDR3 DNA: TGTGCCAGCAGCCCGGCCCGGGGTGCTGAAGCTTTCTTT
CDR3 protein: CASSPARGAEAFF

D gene: NA
J gene: TRBJ1-5
V gene: TRBV11-3
clone size: few
CDR3 DNA: TGTGCCAGCAGCTTGGAGAGAGGTCAGCCCCAGCATTTT
CDR3 protein: CASSLERGQPQHF

D gene: TRBD1
J gene: TRBJ1-1
V gene: TRBV19
clone size: NA
CDR3 DNA: TGTGCCAGTAGTACCCAACAGGGGGTCATGAACACTGAAGCTTTCTTT
CDR3 protein: CASSTQQGVMNTEAFF

D gene: NA
J gene: TRBJ1-1
V gene: TRBV21-1
clone size: once
CDR3 DNA: TGTGCCAGCAGCAAACAGAGGGGGCGGTCGAACACTGAAGCTTTCTTT
CDR3 protein: CASSKQRGRSNTEAFF

D gene: TRBD1
J gene: TRBJ1-2
V gene: TRBV28
clone size: NA
CDR3 DNA: TGTGCCAGTTCTCCGGGACAGGGGTATGGCTACACCTTC
CDR3 protein: CASSPGQGYGYTF

D gene: NA
J gene: TRBJ2-6
V gene: TRBV19
clone size: NA
CDR3 DNA: TGTGCCAGTAGCATACAGGATTTTGGGGCCAACGTCCTGACTTTC
CDR3 protein: CASSIQDFGANVLTF

D gene: NA
J gene: TRBJ1-2
V gene: TRBV27
clone size: NA
CDR3 DNA: TGTGCCAGCAGTTTAAGCCCCCAGGCTAACTATGGCTACACCTTC
CDR3 protein: CASSLSPQANYGYTF

D gene: TRBD1
J gene: TRBJ2-2
V gene: TRBV5-4
clone size: few
CDR3 DNA: TGTGCCAGCAGCTGGGGACAGGGTACCGGGGAGCTGTTTTTT
CDR3 protein: CASSWGQGTGELFF

D gene: NA
J gene: TRBJ1-3
V gene: TRBV7-6
clone size: few
CDR3 DNA: TGTGCCAGCAGCTTAGACACAGGGACAGGAAACACCATATATTTT
CDR3 protein: CASSLDTGTGNTIYF

D gene: TRBD2
J gene: TRBJ2-5
V gene: TRBV10-3
clone size: NA
CDR3 DNA: TGTGCCATCCGTAGCGGGGAGGAGGAGACCCAGTACTTC
CDR3 protein: CAIRSGEEETQYF

D gene: TRBD2
J gene: TRBJ2-2
V gene: TRBV5-5
clone size: NA
CDR3 DNA: TGTGCCAGCAGCTTGATCGCGGGAGTGGACACCGGGGAGCTGTTTTTT
CDR3 protein: CASSLIAGVDTGELFF

D gene: TRBD1
J gene: TRBJ2-5
V gene: TRBV4-2
clone size: few
CDR3 DNA: TGTGCCAGCAGCCCCACAGGGACAGGGGGCACGGAGACCCAGTACTTC
CDR3 protein: CASSPTGTGGTETQYF

D gene: TRBD1
J gene: TRBJ1-2
V gene: TRBV19
clone size: NA
CDR3 DNA: TGTGCCAGTAGTCCCAGGACAGGTGGGGGCTACACCTTC
CDR3 protein: CASSPRTGGGYTF

D gene: NA
J gene: TRBJ1-1
V gene: TRBV11-2
clone size: NA
CDR3 DNA: TGTGCCAGCAGCTTGTTAACAGGGCGCGCTTTCTTT
CDR3 protein: CASSLLTGRAFF

D gene: NA
J gene: TRBJ1-2
V gene: TRBV5-6
clone size: NA
CDR3 DNA: TGTGCCAGCAGCTTGGGGGCAGGGAGACTAGCTAACTATGGCTACACCTTC
CDR3 protein: CASSLGAGRLANYGYTF

D gene: TRBD1
J gene: TRBJ2-1
V gene: TRBV5-1
clone size: many
CDR3 DNA: TGCGCCAGCAGTTACGGACAGGGGGCTGGCAATGAGCAGTTCTTC
CDR3 protein: CASSYGQGAGNEQFF

D gene: TRBD1
J gene: TRBJ1-2
V gene: TRBV6-6
clone size: NA
CDR3 DNA: TGTGCCAGCAGTCTCCGACAGGGCAACGGCTACACCTTC
CDR3 protein: CASSLRQGNGYTF

D gene: NA
J gene: TRBJ1-1
V gene: TRBV5-6
clone size: NA
CDR3 DNA: TGTGCCAGCAGCTCGCCCAGGGGAAGCACTGAAGCTTTCTTT
CDR3 protein: CASSSPRGSTEAFF

D gene: NA
J gene: TRBJ1-1
V gene: TRBV11-3
clone size: NA
CDR3 DNA: TGTGCCAGCAGCTCCTGGACAGCCTCAACGGGGGCTTTCTTT
CDR3 protein: CASSSWTASTGAFF

D gene: NA
J gene: TRBJ2-7
V gene: TRBV5-6
clone size: NA
CDR3 DNA: TGTGCCAGCAGGCGATACTACGAGCAGTACTTC
CDR3 protein: CASRRYYEQYF

D gene: NA
J gene: TRBJ1-2
V gene: TRBV11-3
clone size: few
CDR3 DNA: TGTGCCAGCAGCTTAGACCCAGGGCGGCAGGGCTACACCTTC
CDR3 protein: CASSLDPGRQGYTF

D gene: NA
J gene: TRBJ2-1
V gene: TRBV19
clone size: NA
CDR3 DNA: TGTGCCAGTAGTTCCCTGGGGAGCGGCAATGAGCAGTTCTTC
CDR3 protein: CASSSLGSGNEQFF

D gene: NA
J gene: TRBJ1-1
V gene: TRBV6-6
clone size: NA
CDR3 DNA: TGTGCCAGCAGTCAGGACATTGAAGCTTTCTTT
CDR3 protein: CASSQDIEAFF

D gene: NA
J gene: TRBJ1-4
V gene: TRBV5-4
clone size: NA
CDR3 DNA: TGTGCCAGCAGCTTGCAAGGGGGTAATGAAAAACTGTTTTTT
CDR3 protein: CASSLQGGNEKLFF

D gene: NA
J gene: TRBJ1-1
V gene: TRBV12-3/TRBV12-4
clone size: NA
CDR3 DNA: TGTGCCAGCAGTTTGAGCCAGAACACTGAAGCTTTCTTT
CDR3 protein: CASSLSQNTEAFF

D gene: NA
J gene: TRBJ2-1
V gene: TRBV11-2
clone size: once
CDR3 DNA: TGTGCCAGCAGCTTGAGCAGGGTTGTTGGTAATGAGCAGTTCTTC
CDR3 protein: CASSLSRVVGNEQFF

D gene: NA
J gene: TRBJ1-2
V gene: TRBV6-5
clone size: few
CDR3 DNA: TGTGCCAGCAGTTACTCGAATGAGGGTATCTATGGCTACACCTTC
CDR3 protein: CASSYSNEGIYGYTF

D gene: NA
J gene: TRBJ1-2
V gene: TRBV11-3
clone size: few
CDR3 DNA: TGTGCCAGCAGCACCTCAGGAACCTATGGCTACACCTTC
CDR3 protein: CASSTSGTYGYTF

D gene: NA
J gene: TRBJ2-7
V gene: TRBV3-1/TRBV3-2
clone size: NA
CDR3 DNA: TGTGCCAGCAGCTCAAGCTTTCGGGGAAGGGACGAGCAGTACTTC
CDR3 protein: CASSSSFRGRDEQYF

D gene: NA
J gene: TRBJ1-4
V gene: TRBV5-1
clone size: NA
CDR3 DNA: TGCGCCAGCAGCTTGACAGCAACTAATGAAAAACTGTTTTTT
CDR3 protein: CASSLTATNEKLFF

D gene: NA
J gene: TRBJ2-1
V gene: TRBV7-2
clone size: NA
CDR3 DNA: TGTGCCAGCAGCTTAGCGTTTGGCGGGGCCAATGAGCAGTTCTTC
CDR3 protein: CASSLAFGGANEQFF

D gene: TRBD2
J gene: TRBJ2-1
V gene: TRBV5-4
clone size: NA
CDR3 DNA: TGTGCCAGCAGCGCTGCCGGTAGCGGGAGGGCCAATGAGCAGTTCTTC
CDR3 protein: CASSAAGSGRANEQFF

D gene: TRBD1
J gene: TRBJ2-7
V gene: TRBV25-1
clone size: NA
CDR3 DNA: TGTGCCACCCAACAGGGGATCTACGAGCAGTACTTC
CDR3 protein: CATQQGIYEQYF

D gene: TRBD1
J gene: TRBJ1-2
V gene: TRBV5-4
clone size: few
CDR3 DNA: TGTGCCAGCAGCTCCGGACAGGCGGCTTATGGCTACACCTTC
CDR3 protein: CASSSGQAAYGYTF

D gene: NA
J gene: TRBJ1-1
V gene: TRBV18
clone size: NA
CDR3 DNA: TGTGCCAGCTCCAGGGGCTTTGAATTCACTGAAGCTTTCTTT
CDR3 protein: CASSRGFEFTEAFF

D gene: NA
J gene: TRBJ2-1
V gene: TRBV6-2/TRBV6-3
clone size: few
CDR3 DNA: TGTGCCAGCAGTTTAACGGAGTACAATGAGCAGTTCTTC
CDR3 protein: CASSLTEYNEQFF

D gene: TRBD1
J gene: TRBJ1-1
V gene: TRBV18
clone size: NA
CDR3 DNA: TGTGCCAGCTCACCACTCGTACAGGGGGCGAACACTGAAGCTTTCTTT
CDR3 protein: CASSPLVQGANTEAFF

D gene: TRBD1
J gene: TRBJ1-5
V gene: TRBV3-1/TRBV3-2
clone size: NA
CDR3 DNA: TGTGCCAGCAGCCAGAGTGGGACAGGGAGCAATCAGCCCCAGCATTTT
CDR3 protein: CASSQSGTGSNQPQHF

D gene: NA
J gene: TRBJ1-2
V gene: TRBV12-3/TRBV12-4
clone size: NA
CDR3 DNA: TGTGCCAGCAGCAACAGGAACTATGGCTACACCTTC
CDR3 protein: CASSNRNYGYTF

D gene: TRBD1
J gene: TRBJ1-1
V gene: TRBV5-1
clone size: once
CDR3 DNA: TGCGCCAGCAGCTGGCAGGGGGCGAAGGACACTGAAGCTTTCTTT
CDR3 protein: CASSWQGAKDTEAFF

D gene: TRBD1
J gene: TRBJ1-5
V gene: TRBV19
clone size: NA
CDR3 DNA: TGTGCCAGTAGTCAAGGGACAGCGACTAATCAGCCCCAGCATTTT
CDR3 protein: CASSQGTATNQPQHF

D gene: NA
J gene: TRBJ1-1
V gene: TRBV27
clone size: once
CDR3 DNA: TGTGCCAGCAGTCGTCCCGGGAGGAACACTGAAGCTTTCTTT
CDR3 protein: CASSRPGRNTEAFF

D gene: TRBD1
J gene: TRBJ1-6
V gene: TRBV4-1
clone size: NA
CDR3 DNA: TGCGCCAGCAGCCAAGAATCGGGACAGTCCAGTTCACCCCTCCACTTT
CDR3 protein: CASSQESGQSSSPLHF

D gene: NA
J gene: TRBJ1-5
V gene: TRBV6-6
clone size: NA
CDR3 DNA: TGTGCCAGCAGTTACACATACGGGACAAACAATCAGCCCCAGCATTTT
CDR3 protein: CASSYTYGTNNQPQHF

D gene: TRBD2
J gene: TRBJ2-5
V gene: TRBV15
clone size: NA
CDR3 DNA: TGTGCCACCAGCACCGGACTAGCGGGATACCAAGAGACCCAGTACTTC
CDR3 protein: CATSTGLAGYQETQYF